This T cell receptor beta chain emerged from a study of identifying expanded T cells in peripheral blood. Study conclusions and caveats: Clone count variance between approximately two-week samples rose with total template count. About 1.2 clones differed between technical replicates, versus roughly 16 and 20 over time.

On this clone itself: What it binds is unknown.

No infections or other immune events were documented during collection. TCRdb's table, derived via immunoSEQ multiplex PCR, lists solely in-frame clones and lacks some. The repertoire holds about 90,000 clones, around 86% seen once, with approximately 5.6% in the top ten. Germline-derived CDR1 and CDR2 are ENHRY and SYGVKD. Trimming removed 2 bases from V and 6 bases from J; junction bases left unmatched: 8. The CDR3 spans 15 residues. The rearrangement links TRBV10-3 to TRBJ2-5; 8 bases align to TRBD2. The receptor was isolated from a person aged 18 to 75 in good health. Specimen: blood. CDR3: CAISEPWTSRQTQYF. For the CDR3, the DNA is TGTGCCATCAGTGAGCCATGGACTAGCCGGCAGACCCAGTACTTC.